The 18 T cell receptor beta chains below all came from one sample that was sequenced in a study of blood T cell repertoires in COVID-19. Profiling relied on immunoSEQ multiplex PCR, and the TCRdb table lists in-frame clones only, not all of them. The profile shows around 620,000 clones, 80% to 90% of them singletons. Sequencing was done on a sample of peripheral blood. These receptors originate from a woman aged 18 to 35 with acute or convalescent COVID-19.

CDR3 region: CASTGDRVGYGYTF. CDR3 bases: TGTGCCAGTACCGGGGACAGGGTTGGCTATGGCTACACCTTC. The rearrangement uses TRBV19 and TRBJ1-2; 9 bases line up with TRBD1. The CDR3 loop spans 14 amino acids. Germline CDR1 and CDR2: LNHDA and SQIVND (reference sequence). V was pared by 7 bases and J by 4 bases, with 7 bases of the junction left unmatched.

On this clone: Other DNA sequences within the sample encode an identical CDR3. The rearrangement uses TRBV9 and TRBJ2-2, with D uncertain. The germline gives CDR1 SGDLS, CDR2 YYNGEE. The CDR3 loop spans 12 amino acids. V shed 0 bases and J shed 6 bases, with 3 bases lying between them. The CDR3 loop is CASSVVAGELFF. The CDR3 DNA sequence: TGTGCCAGCAGCGTAGTAGCCGGGGAGCTGTTTTTT. The full variable domain, with the rest looked up from reference TRBV9 and TRBJ2-2, is DSGVTQTPKHLITATGQRVTLRCSPRSGDLSVYWYQQSLDQGLQFLIQYYNGEERAKGNILERFSAQQFPDLHSELNLSSLELGDSALYFCASSVVAGELFFGEGSRLTVL.

This chain links TRBV6-1 with TRBJ1-6; TRBD1 is a possible D gene (5 bases). V was shortened by 1 base and J by 7 bases, with 5 bases between the two germline ends. This CDR3 spans 13 amino acids. Germline V gene sequence: CDR1 MNHNS, CDR2 SASEGT. CDR3 protein: CASSEDRNSPLHF. DNA for the CDR3: TGTGCCAGCAGTGAAGACAGGAATTCACCCCTCCACTTT.

The J gene is TRBJ2-2, the V gene TRBV9; 7 positions agree with TRBD1. The germline V gene encodes CDR1 SGDLS and CDR2 YYNGEE. J gave up 5 bases and V 3 bases, and 4 bases lay outside the gene matches. The CDR3 extends over 14 amino acids. CDR3 protein: CASSDRDRTGELFF. CDR3 coding DNA: TGTGCCAGCAGCGACCGGGACAGAACCGGGGAGCTGTTTTTT.

The J gene is TRBJ1-2, the V gene TRBV3-1 (or the pseudogene TRBV3-2), with TRBD1 as a possible D gene (5 bases). CDR3 length: 14 amino acids. Germline lookup yields CDR1 LGHDT and CDR2 YNNKEL (reference sequence). The V and J ends lost 1 base and 3 bases respectively, with 9 bases between them. CDR3 nucleotides: TGTGCCAGCAGCCAAGTGGGGCAGTACTATGGCTACACCTTC. This gives the protein CASSQVGQYYGYTF.

The chain uses TRBV6-5 and TRBJ1-1; D not resolved. Trimming took off 10 bases at V and 4 bases at J, with 16 bases between the two ends. The CDR3 is made up of 13 amino acids. Germline V lookup: CDR1 MNHEY, CDR2 SVGAGI. CDR3 amino acids: CATGQGTSTEAFF. Written as DNA, the CDR3 is TGTGCCACTGGGCAAGGTACGAGCACTGAAGCTTTCTTT.

CDR3 amino acids: CATYSVRGRNTGELFF. The CDR3 bases are TGTGCCACCTACTCGGTGCGGGGGCGGAACACCGGGGAGCTGTTTTTT. V usage is TRBV5-8 and J usage is TRBJ2-2; TRBD2 might be the D (7 bases). Between the trimmed V and J ends, which lost 9 bases and 1 base, there was a span of 19 bases. Germline CDR1 reads SGHTS; CDR2 reads YDEGEE. CDR3 length: 16 residues.

This chain uses TRBV12-3 or TRBV12-4 with TRBJ1-2, with D perhaps matching TRBD1 (5 bases). The CDR3 length is 12 residues. The ends were cut back, 4 bases at V and 7 bases at J, with 10 bases in the middle. The CDR3 sequence: CASSSGIRGYTF. CDR3 DNA sequence: TGTGCCAGCAGTTCAGGGATACGTGGCTACACCTTC.

This clone showed up just a few times. The chain carries TRBV21-1 and TRBJ1-6; the table calls TRBD1, which could not be checked here. TRBV21-1 is an annotated pseudogene. The CDR3 is 16 amino acids. The CDR3 nucleotides read TGTGCCAGCAGCAAAGCCCCACAGGGTCCGGATTCACCCCTCCACTTT. Translated: CASSKAPQGPDSPLHF.

The J gene is TRBJ1-3, the V gene TRBV6-5; D is unclear. The CDR3 covers 14 residues. Between the trimmed V and J ends, which lost 6 bases and 0 bases, there was a span of 9 bases. Germline values: CDR1 MNHEY, CDR2 SVGAGI. The CDR3 here is CASRVLFSGNTIYF. CDR3 in DNA: TGTGCCAGCAGGGTCCTATTCTCTGGAAACACCATATATTTT.

J is TRBJ2-7 and V is TRBV27; TRBD2 matches 7 bases. Germline trimming cut 5 bases from V and 5 bases from J; bases unmatched to any gene: 15. The CDR3 length is 16 residues. CDR1 and CDR2 from the germline V gene are MNHEY and SMNVEV (reference sequence). CDR3 in DNA: TGTGCCAGCAGTCTAGGATCGGGGGGACGGTGGGACGAGCAGTACTTC. Its protein is CASSLGSGGRWDEQYF.

This clone has only one observation. The CDR3 region has the DNA TGTGCCAGCAGGCTCGGACAGGGAGTCAAAAACATTCAGTACTTC. Translated, it gives CASRLGQGVKNIQYF. The chain employs TRBV6-6 and TRBJ2-4; 8 bases are shared with TRBD1. Trimming took 6 bases from V and 3 from J; bases not matched to a gene: 7. CDR1 is MNHNY, CDR2 SVGAGI, per germline (reference sequence). The CDR3 is 15 residues long.

The V gene is TRBV11-2, the J gene TRBJ2-3; 7 bases map to TRBD2. V dropped 5 bases and J dropped 2; count of bases not matched to a gene: 16. The CDR3 consists of 18 residues. CDR1 and CDR2 (germline): SGHAT, FQNNGV. The CDR3 spells CASSQAVVGGGFTDTQYF. The CDR3 bases are TGTGCCAGCAGCCAGGCCGTGGTTGGGGGGGGGTTCACAGATACGCAGTATTTT.

The gene calls are TRBV21-1 and TRBJ1-5. TRBV21-1 is deemed a pseudogene. The CDR3 has 17 residues. The CDR3 loop reads CASSKGPRGIGNQPQHF. Here the CDR3 DNA reads TGTGCCAGCAGCAAAGGACCCCGGGGAATAGGCAATCAGCCCCAGCATTTT.

Concerning this clone itself: Other DNA sequences in this sample translate to the same CDR3. This rearrangement joins TRBV12-3 or TRBV12-4 to TRBJ1-2; D unresolved. V was clipped by 3 bases and J by 8 bases, with 10 bases between them. The CDR3 loop spans 12 amino acids. The CDR3 sequence: CASSLEGRGYTF. The CDR3 nucleotides read TGTGCCAGCAGTTTGGAGGGAAGGGGCTACACCTTC.

The rearrangement uses TRBV30 and TRBJ1-1; D is unclear. V lost 2 bases and J lost 4, with 5 bases in between. There are 11 residues in the CDR3. The germline V gene has CDR1 GTSNPN and CDR2 SVGIG (reference sequence). This CDR3 reads CAWSPITEAFF. DNA for the CDR3: TGTGCCTGGAGTCCCATCACTGAAGCTTTCTTT.

The V and J genes are TRBV6-5 and TRBJ1-1; D not certain. V shed 5 bases and J shed 1 base, with 11 bases lying between them. In germline, CDR1 is MNHEY, CDR2 SVGAGI. This CDR3 spans 14 amino acids. The CDR3 here is CASSPTTANTEAFF. The CDR3 DNA reads as TGTGCCAGCAGTCCAACCACAGCGAACACTGAAGCTTTCTTT.

As to this clone: The sample has other DNA sequences that encode this CDR3 too. V usage is TRBV5-1 and J usage is TRBJ1-5, with D hard to call. The V gene lost 4 bases and the J gene lost 2 bases, with 13 bases spanning the gap. The CDR3 loop spans 15 amino acids. Per germline, CDR1 SGHRS and CDR2 YFSETQ. CDR3: CASSLEGGGNQPQHF. The DNA for the CDR3 is TGCGCCAGCAGCCTCGAGGGAGGCGGCAATCAGCCCCAGCATTTT.